The entry below gives a single T cell receptor (beta chain) sequence along with its context. Its antigen is as yet unknown. At one boundary the junction diverges from the germline segment, which might be a read error. These data are taken from a study of tumor-infiltrating lymphocytes in primary liver carcinoma. Bulk tissue was left unsorted, and RNA and DNA were co-extracted from around 18-30 mg of it. Resection treated the patients' primary liver carcinoma. Regarding the study as a whole: Tumor region pairs shared more overlap than did tumor-adjacent and tumor-blood pairs.

From around 0.5 ug of total RNA, TCR beta-specific cDNA was reverse-transcribed using a constant-region primer. Libraries covering TCR beta were generated through three nested multiplex PCR rounds (using a slightly modified ARM-PCR). A single record per CDR3 protein comes from TCRdb applying MiXCR to the multiplex PCR reads. Of 40,000 to 50,000 distinct CDR3 sequences listed, roughly 77% were seen once; the top ten hold more than 25%. This receptor was obtained from a man aged 40-50 years with primary liver carcinoma and hepatitis B virus infection. Source material: liver tumor tissue from sampling region 3. Subset indicated: tumor region T3, left-lateral pole.

DNA of the CDR3: TGCGCCAGTAGCCCCCCGGCTAGCGGCAGCACAGATACGCAGTATTTT. As protein: CASSPPASGSTDTQYF. The V gene is TRBV11-2, the J gene TRBJ2-3; TRBD2 matches 7 bases. The CDR3 covers 16 residues. CDR1 and CDR2 (germline): SGHAT, FQNNGV. The full variable domain, in which reference TRBV11-2 and TRBJ2-3 provide the parts outside the CDR3, is EAGVAQSPRYKIIEKRQSVAFWCNPISGHATLYWYQQILGQGPKLLIQFQNNGVVDDSQLPKDRFSAERLKGVDSTLKIQPAKLEDSAVYLCASSPPASGSTDTQYFGPGTRLTVL.